This TCR beta chain was identified during a study of blood T cell repertoires in COVID-19. Overall study context: Sites across the United States, Italy and Spain contributed samples from acute and convalescent COVID-19. PBMCs, B-cell-depleted T cells, or T cells were the source of the cDNA or gDNA that made up the material.

Original analysis: Nucleated cell number was recorded as an estimate derived from reference gene primer amplification. Sequencing used immunoSEQ multiplex PCR; TCRdb keeps in-frame clones, though not all of them. V, J and clone size derive from that table, while D and trimming were established from the DNA sequence. The table has about 94,000 clones, 87% seen once. CDR3 length: 14 amino acids. The germline V gene encodes CDR1 LGHDT and CDR2 YNNKEL (reference sequence). V shed 2 bases and J shed 5 bases, with 12 bases lying between them. This TCR was recovered from a human donor with acute or convalescent COVID-19. The donor label of this sample is uncertain. The sample was peripheral blood. The chain couples TRBV3-1 (or the pseudogene TRBV3-2) to TRBJ2-5; D might be TRBD2 (6 bases). The CDR3: CASSQRGGEETQYF. The CDR3 nucleotides are TGTGCCAGCAGCCAAAGAGGCGGGGAGGAGACCCAGTACTTC.